This TCR beta chain appears in the sequencing data of a study of CD8+ T cells in alopecia areata. Study as a whole: Those patients who were treated received oral tofacitinib, which was given at 5 to 10 mg twice daily for moderate-to-severe alopecia areata.

Alopecia areata patients gave lesional scalp punch biopsies and peripheral blood samples. This clone has just a few counts. Its antigen is not identified. General study findings and limits: Scalp repertoires also include resident alphabeta T cells from normal skin. Patients displayed less clarity in TCR sharing than mice, a finding possibly related to HLA.

Following RNA extraction, reverse transcription yielded cDNA that acted as the sequencing template. Sequenced by immunoSEQ multiplex PCR; TCRdb stores in-frame clones only, minus some. The sample records about 97,000 clones, about 40% being singletons. This CDR3 is built from 12 residues. In germline, CDR1 is SQVTM, CDR2 ANQGSEA. Trimming pared 6 bases from V and 11 bases from J, leaving 19 bases between. The TCR originated in a human donor with alopecia areata. This chain joins TRBV29-1 and TRBJ1-1, with no clear D. The sequenced material came from CD4+ T cells sorted from blood. The CDR3 protein is CSVSTSASGAFF. In DNA form, the CDR3 reads TGCAGCGTCTCCACGTCCGCCTCGGGGGCTTTCTTT.